Listed below are T cell receptor beta chains from one sample, sequenced in a study of T cell changes during pregnancy in multiple sclerosis. Assay: immunoSEQ multiplex PCR; the TCRdb copy retains only in-frame clones and omits some. This table holds under 80,000 clones, approximately 91% found once. This sample comprised peripheral blood, obtained in the second trimester of pregnancy. These TCRs come from a female donor with multiple sclerosis, enrolled in a pregnancy study. CDR3s include the opening cysteine and the closing phenylalanine or tryptophan. Fields, in order: D gene, J gene, V gene, CDR3 protein, CDR3 DNA. A D gene is named only where the DNA matches it firmly.

D gene: .
J gene: TRBJ2-5
V gene: TRBV7-9
CDR3 protein: CASSLIGRREETQYF
CDR3 DNA: TGTGCCAGCAGCCTAATCGGTCGCCGAGAGGAGACCCAGTACTTC

D gene: .
J gene: TRBJ2-6
V gene: TRBV9
CDR3 protein: CASSTHRTGANVLTF
CDR3 DNA: TGTGCCAGCAGCACGCACAGGACTGGGGCCAACGTCCTGACTTTC

D gene: .
J gene: TRBJ1-6
V gene: TRBV2
CDR3 protein: CASSEGEGRSPLHF
CDR3 DNA: TGTGCCAGCAGTGAAGGAGAGGGTCGTTCACCCCTCCACTTT

D gene: TRBD2
J gene: TRBJ2-7
V gene: TRBV6-1
CDR3 protein: CASSEYIAGGYEQYF
CDR3 DNA: TGTGCCAGCAGTGAATATATAGCGGGAGGCTACGAGCAGTACTTC

D gene: TRBD2
J gene: TRBJ2-5
V gene: TRBV5-1
CDR3 protein: CASSFRLAGGIQETQYF
CDR3 DNA: TGCGCCAGCAGCTTCAGACTAGCGGGGGGTATCCAAGAGACCCAGTACTTC

D gene: .
J gene: TRBJ1-3
V gene: TRBV2
CDR3 protein: CASRGLTLRNTIYF
CDR3 DNA: TGTGCCAGCAGGGGACTTACTCTCAGAAACACCATATATTTT

D gene: TRBD1
J gene: TRBJ2-4
V gene: TRBV11-3
CDR3 protein: CASSPPRDRAIQYF
CDR3 DNA: TGTGCCAGCAGCCCTCCCCGGGACAGGGCCATTCAGTACTTC

D gene: .
J gene: TRBJ1-1
V gene: TRBV6-5
CDR3 protein: CASSYSRGAEAFF
CDR3 DNA: TGTGCCAGCAGTTACTCGCGGGGGGCTGAAGCTTTCTTT

D gene: .
J gene: TRBJ1-1
V gene: TRBV4-2
CDR3 protein: CASSQDPWGGTEAFF
CDR3 DNA: TGTGCCAGCAGCCAAGATCCGTGGGGGGGCACTGAAGCTTTCTTT

D gene: .
J gene: TRBJ2-1
V gene: TRBV5-4
CDR3 protein: CASSFEVSEQFF
CDR3 DNA: TGTGCCAGCAGCTTCGAAGTGAGCGAGCAGTTCTTC